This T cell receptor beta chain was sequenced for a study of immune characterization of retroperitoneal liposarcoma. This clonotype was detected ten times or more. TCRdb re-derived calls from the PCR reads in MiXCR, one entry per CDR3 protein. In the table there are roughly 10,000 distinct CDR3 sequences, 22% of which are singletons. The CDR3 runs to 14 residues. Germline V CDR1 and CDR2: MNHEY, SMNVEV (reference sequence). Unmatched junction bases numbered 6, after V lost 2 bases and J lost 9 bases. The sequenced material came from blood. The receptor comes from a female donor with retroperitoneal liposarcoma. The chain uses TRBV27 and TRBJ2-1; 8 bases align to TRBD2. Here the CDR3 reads CASSLTGGPIEQFF. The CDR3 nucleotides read TGTGCCAGCAGTTTAACGGGAGGGCCGATTGAGCAGTTCTTC.